Below are 13 T cell receptor beta chains sequenced from a single sample in a study of blood T cells in healthy people across ages. Alongside a J-beta primer mix, a sample-barcoded 5' primer served in a second PCR lasting roughly 7 to 11 cycles. Using its own MiXCR run on the 5' RACE reads, TCRdb lists one record per CDR3 protein. The profile covers some 1.1 million distinct CDR3 sequences, with more than 30% appearing a single time and around 14% taken by the ten largest. The sequenced sample consisted of blood. Receptors were obtained from a man aged 18-30 years in good health.

This chain uses TRBV9 with TRBJ2-1, with TRBD2 identical over 8 bases. CDR3 length: 14 amino acids. Looked up from germline, CDR1 is SGDLS and CDR2 is YYNGEE. The J segment lost 7 bases and the V segment lost 2 bases, leaving 5 bases of the junction unmatched. The CDR3 region is CASSVDGRGNEQFF. As DNA, the CDR3 is TGTGCCAGCAGCGTGGACGGGAGGGGAAATGAGCAGTTCTTC. The full variable domain, its missing parts supplied by reference TRBV9 and TRBJ2-1, is DSGVTQTPKHLITATGQRVTLRCSPRSGDLSVYWYQQSLDQGLQFLIQYYNGEERAKGNILERFSAQQFPDLHSELNLSSLELGDSALYFCASSVDGRGNEQFFGPGTRLTVL.

The chain recombines TRBV20-1 with TRBJ2-4, with D tentatively TRBD2 (7 bases). The end of the DNA is better explained by TRBJ2-5, so the J call may be wrong. The CDR3 length is 13 residues. The germline gives CDR1 DFQATT, CDR2 SNEGSKA (reference sequence). The CDR3, as DNA: TGCAGTGCTATTGGGAGGGGGCAAGAGACCCAGTACTTC. Protein sequence: CSAIGRGQETQYF.

The chain is built from TRBV20-1 and TRBJ1-1, with D hard to call. CDR1 is DFQATT, CDR2 SNEGSKA, per germline (reference sequence). The germline V and J ends were trimmed by 3 bases and 4 bases, with 18 bases remaining between them. The CDR3 totals 15 residues. The CDR3, as DNA: TGCAGTGCTAGTCACGGGTCTAGTCTCGGCACTGAAGCTTTCTTT. It encodes CSASHGSSLGTEAFF.

The chain joins TRBV6-2 or TRBV6-3 to TRBJ1-1, with 7 bases matching TRBD1. In germline, CDR1 is MNHEY, CDR2 SVGEGT. CDR3 length: 13 residues. After removal of 6 bases from V and 7 bases from J, the junction contained 8 bases not matched to a gene. The CDR3 DNA follows: TGTGCCAGCAGGGGGGGGACAGCATTTGAAGCTTTCTTT. It yields the protein CASRGGTAFEAFF.

The chain employs TRBV20-1 and TRBJ1-1; D not certain. In germline, CDR1 is DFQATT, CDR2 SNEGSKA (reference sequence). V was trimmed by 5 bases and J by 7 bases, leaving 8 bases between them. The length of the CDR3 is 10 residues. The CDR3 nucleotides are TGCAGTGCTCTTGGGAGTGAAGCTTTCTTT. Protein product: CSALGSEAFF.

In its sample, this clonotype was seen a few times. This chain links TRBV12-3 or TRBV12-4 with TRBJ2-7; 9 bases map to TRBD2. The CDR3 covers 15 residues. Trimming took 5 bases from V and 3 from J; bases not matched to a gene: 8. The chain's CDR3 is CASSPSLAGFYEQYF. In DNA, the CDR3 is TGTGCCAGCAGTCCAAGCCTAGCGGGGTTCTACGAGCAGTACTTC.

This clonotype was seen more than once but under ten times. This chain connects TRBV11-2 to TRBJ2-7; 9 nucleotides agree with TRBD1. After removal of 0 bases from V and 6 bases from J, the junction contained 3 bases not matched to a gene. This CDR3 is 14 amino acids long. CDR1 and CDR2 from the germline V gene are SGHAT and FQNNGV. The CDR3 DNA reads as TGTGCCAGCAGCTTAGAGAGGGACAGGGCCGAGCAGTACTTC. Translated: CASSLERDRAEQYF.

This sequence joins TRBV4-3 and TRBJ2-7; D is ambiguous. The V and J ends lost 0 bases and 7 bases respectively, with 16 bases between them. Germline V gives CDR1 LGHNA, CDR2 YSLEER. CDR3 length equals 15 residues. Here the CDR3 reads CASSQETPYYNEQYF. DNA for the CDR3: TGCGCCAGCAGCCAAGAGACTCCATACTACAATGAGCAGTACTTC.

The J gene is TRBJ2-7, the V gene TRBV7-8; D gene ambiguous. CDR1 is SGHVS and CDR2 is FQNEAQ in the germline V gene. The CDR3 consists of 17 residues. V shed 1 base and J shed 2 bases, with 18 bases lying between them. This CDR3 reads CASSLVIEAALAYEQYF. DNA of the CDR3: TGTGCCAGCAGCTTAGTTATCGAGGCCGCGCTGGCCTACGAGCAGTACTTC.

This chain links TRBV20-1 with TRBJ1-2; the match to TRBD1 covers 7 bases. In germline, CDR1 is DFQATT, CDR2 SNEGSKA (reference sequence). Germline trimming cut 6 bases from V and 6 bases from J; bases unmatched to any gene: 10. The CDR3 length is 13 residues. The CDR3 coding sequence is TGCAGTGCGCCGACAGGGCTCCAGGATGGCTACACCTTC. Translation: CSAPTGLQDGYTF.

The V gene is TRBV12-3 or TRBV12-4, the J gene TRBJ2-3; TRBD2 agrees at 12 bases. V lost 6 bases, J lost 5 bases, and 12 bases stayed unmatched. CDR3 length: 17 residues. CDR3 in amino acids: CASSRTSGVSRGDTQYF. The CDR3 DNA reads as TGTGCCAGCAGCCGGACTAGCGGGGTGTCAAGGGGAGATACGCAGTATTTT.

This chain joins TRBV5-4 and TRBJ1-2; D not resolved. The germline V gene encodes CDR1 SGHNT and CDR2 YYREEE (reference sequence). Trimming took off 2 bases at V and 13 bases at J, with 15 bases between the two ends. The CDR3 spans 12 residues. The CDR3 nucleotides are TGTGCCAGCAGCTTAGGAGGTATAAGGCTCACCTTC. This translates into CASSLGGIRLTF.

This chain links TRBV20-1 with TRBJ2-1; no clear D gene. Matching the DNA end better, TRBJ2-7 makes the J call doubtful. Germline CDR1 reads DFQATT; CDR2 reads SNEGSKA (reference sequence). CDR3 size: 16 residues. The CDR3 loop reads CSARDLETATYNEQYF. The CDR3 region has the DNA TGCAGTGCTAGAGATCTGGAGACGGCAACCTACAATGAGCAGTACTTC.